The T cell receptor (beta chain) described here comes from a study of CD8+ T cells in alopecia areata. Of note for this clone: Antigen unknown.

The CDR3 contains 15 residues. From germline, CDR1 is SGHRS and CDR2 YFSETQ. Trimming shortened V by 1 base and J by 5 bases, and 15 bases separated the two germline ends. After isolation, RNA underwent reverse transcription to generate cDNA as the sequencing template. Clones were sequenced by immunoSEQ multiplex PCR, and TCRdb holds only the in-frame ones, with some missing. The profile shows approximately 150,000 clones, roughly 50% of them singletons. Study-wide results and caveats: Sharing of TCR sequences between patients (possibly for HLA-related reasons) was less clear than in mice. Scalp sequencing captures resident alphabeta T cells of normal skin too. Scalp lesions, especially in alopecia totalis/universalis, had higher clonality than normal scalp.

The clonotype was recovered from a human donor in good health. The sequencing input was CD4+ T cells sorted from blood. The chain employs TRBV5-1 and TRBJ1-1, with D possibly being TRBD1 (5 bases). CDR3 loop: CASSLRRGQGTEAFF. DNA for the CDR3: TGCGCCAGCAGCTTGAGAAGGGGTCAAGGGACTGAAGCTTTCTTT.